The 20 T cell receptor beta chains given below trace back to one sample, sequenced in a study of T cell clonality in common variable immunodeficiency. Study-level points and caveats: In common variable immunodeficiency, TCR beta chains reportedly carried fewer deletions and N-nucleotide insertions.

What these receptors recognize is not known. Only in-frame clones appear in the TCRdb table, and some are missing; sequencing was by immunoSEQ multiplex PCR. The data show more than 25,000 clones, with none appearing a single time. Source material: peripheral blood mononuclear cells. These receptors all come from a human donor with common variable immunodeficiency.

By sample fraction, this clone is medium-sized (0.01 to 0.1%). The read falls 3 residues short of the CDR3 end, and the missing part is taken from the germline J gene. The rearrangement uses TRBV6-1 and TRBJ2-4; tentatively, D is TRBD2 (5 bases). V gave up 3 bases and J gave up 8 bases, with 8 bases separating them. This CDR3 region has 12 residues. CDR1 is MNHNS, CDR2 SASEGT, per germline. CDR3 DNA, as far as it was read: TGTGCCAGCAGTGACGCGAGGGACATT. As protein: CASSDARDI. The entire CDR3 sequence reads CASSDARDIQYF.

This clone was seen at least ten times. The read is 3 residues too short to cover the CDR3 end, so that end is filled in from the germline J gene. The chain carries TRBV3-1 (or the pseudogene TRBV3-2) and TRBJ2-1; TRBD2 matches 13 bases. The CDR3 contains 14 residues. Germline CDR1 and CDR2: LGHDT and YNNKEL (reference sequence). V lost 6 bases to trimming and J lost 7 bases; unmatched junction nucleotides: 3. Here the CDR3 reads CASRLAGGPNEQFF. CDR3 DNA (partial): TGTGCCAGCAGACTAGCGGGAGGGCCGAATGAG.

This clone was observed a handful of times. The read terminates 3 residues ahead of where the CDR3 ends, so the germline J gene completes it. The chain uses TRBV2 and TRBJ2-6; 11 bases fit TRBD1. This CDR3 region has 17 residues. V dropped 7 bases and J dropped 3; count of bases not matched to a gene: 8. The germline CDR1 and CDR2 sequences are SNHLY and FYNNEI. The covered CDR3 bases are TGTGCCAGCATAGGTGGACAGGGGGCATATGGGGCCAACGTC. Translating it yields CASIGGQGAYGANV. From start to end, the CDR3 is CASIGGQGAYGANVLTF.

The sample holds a few counts of this clone. The CDR3 end falls 3 residues outside the read, so it is completed with the germline J gene. The chain joins TRBV30 to TRBJ1-1; TRBD1 might be the D (6 bases). This CDR3 is built from 13 residues. The V end was cut by 3 bases, the J end by 6 bases, with 14 bases between. CDR1 GTSNPN and CDR2 SVGIG come from the germline V gene (reference sequence). CDR3 protein: CAWRGWGGSEAFF. The CDR3 DNA, read in part, is TGTGCCTGGAGAGGGTGGGGGGGCTCTGAA.

Only a few counts were recorded for this clone. The read terminates 3 residues before the CDR3 end, so the remaining end is supplied by the germline J gene. The chain combines TRBV5-1 with TRBJ2-5, with TRBD1 matching over 9 bases. The CDR3 extends over 14 amino acids. Trimming at V came to 4 bases and at J to 4 bases, leaving 5 bases not matched to a gene. Per germline, CDR1 SGHRS and CDR2 YFSETQ. The CDR3 loop reads CASSAATGGETQYF. The part of the CDR3 DNA that was read is TGCGCCAGCAGCGCGGCGACAGGGGGAGAGACC.

This clone turned up a few times. The sequenced CDR3 bases are TGTGCCAGCTCACCGGACAGCCGACTCAGCTATGGC. This sequence encodes CASSPDSRLSYG. The full CDR3 protein is CASSPDSRLSYGYTF. The rearrangement links TRBV18 to TRBJ1-2, with TRBD1 as a possible D gene (6 bases). Read coverage stops 3 residues before the CDR3 terminus; the germline J gene supplies the remainder. CDR3 length: 15 residues. Deletions cut 3 bases from V and 4 bases from J, with 15 bases between. In germline, CDR1 is KGHSH, CDR2 LQKENI.

This clone was detected only a few times. The read comes to an end 3 residues before the CDR3 does, leaving the germline J gene to fill in the end. V gene TRBV2 combines with J gene TRBJ1-2, with 10 nucleotides matching TRBD1. The CDR3 spans 15 residues. The V segment lost 4 bases and the J segment 4 bases; nucleotides outside the gene matches: 6. Germline CDR1 SNHLY, CDR2 FYNNEI. CDR3 sequence: CASSVGQGSSYGYTF. The CDR3 DNA, read in part, is TGTGCCAGCAGTGTGGGACAGGGGAGTAGCTATGGC.

Regarding this clone: The CDR3 end lies 3 residues beyond the end of the read and is filled in from the germline J gene. The chain employs TRBV20-1 and TRBJ2-1; no firm D call. This CDR3 contains 15 residues. The germline V gene encodes CDR1 DFQATT and CDR2 SNEGSKA (reference sequence). The V end lost 6 bases, the J end lost 4 bases, and 19 bases lay between the germline ends. The DNA read from the CDR3 is TGCAGTGCCCCCGGCATGCGGCCTTTATACAATGAG. It is translated as CSAPGMRPLYNE. The CDR3 reads in full as CSAPGMRPLYNEQFF.

This clone has a handful of counts. The observed sequence ends 3 residues before the CDR3 terminus, with the missing tail filled in from the germline J gene. The gene calls are TRBV18 and TRBJ2-2; D remains ambiguous. CDR1 and CDR2 from the germline V gene are KGHSH and LQKENI. Trimming removed 0 bases from V and 2 bases from J, with 4 bases in between. CDR3 length: 14 residues. The covered CDR3 bases are TGTGCCAGCTCACCACCTGTAAACACCGGGGAG. Its protein product is CASSPPVNTGE. The full CDR3 protein reads CASSPPVNTGELFF.

This clone has only a few counts. The read is 3 residues too short to cover the CDR3 end, so that end is filled in from the germline J gene. This sequence joins TRBV20-1 and TRBJ2-1; TRBD2 agrees at 12 bases. The V gene end was trimmed by 5 bases and the J gene end by 6 bases; junction bases not matched to a gene: 8. Germline V CDR1 and CDR2: DFQATT, SNEGSKA (reference sequence). The CDR3 extends over 15 amino acids. This chain's CDR3 is CSASKLAGGFNEQFF. CDR3 bases read: TGCAGTGCTTCCAAACTAGCGGGAGGCTTCAATGAG.

This clone has more than one count but fewer than ten. The read terminates 3 residues before the CDR3 end, so the remaining end is supplied by the germline J gene. Additional DNA sequences in this sample encode the identical CDR3. The rearrangement joins TRBV2 to TRBJ2-7, with D tentatively TRBD1 (6 bases). CDR3 length: 14 residues. Germline V CDR1 and CDR2: SNHLY, FYNNEI. The V end lost 3 bases, the J end lost 3 bases, and 12 bases lay between the germline ends. The CDR3 DNA, read in part, is TGTGCCAGCAGTGACGATCAGGGGTTCTACGAG. Its protein is CASSDDQGFYE. The whole CDR3 sequence reads CASSDDQGFYEQYF.

As to this clone: The CDR3 is cut off 3 residues early in the read; its end comes from the germline J gene. This chain links TRBV7-8 with TRBJ1-5; D might be TRBD1 (6 bases). The CDR3 contains 16 residues. The V gene lost 1 base and the J gene lost 2 bases, with 12 bases spanning the gap. Germline assignment: CDR1 SGHVS and CDR2 FQNEAQ. Incomplete CDR3 DNA: TGTGCCAGCAGCTTAGTTACGGGGGGGCGCAATCAGCCC. It encodes CASSLVTGGRNQP. The CDR3 as a whole reads CASSLVTGGRNQPQHF.

Remarks on this clone: The DNA ends 3 residues before the CDR3 does, and the rest of the CDR3 is filled in from the germline J gene. The chain has TRBV2 and TRBJ1-3; 7 positions agree with TRBD1. The CDR3 sequence is 14 residues long. Trimming cost V 6 bases and J 5 bases; bases outside gene matches: 7. CDR1 and CDR2 from the germline V gene are SNHLY and FYNNEI. The sequenced CDR3 bases are TGTGCCAGCAGCGGACAGGCCTTGAGAAACACC. Encoded protein: CASSGQALRNT. The full CDR3 sequence reads CASSGQALRNTIYF.

Concerning this clone: Read coverage stops 3 residues before the CDR3 terminus; the germline J gene supplies the remainder. The V and J genes are TRBV10-2 and TRBJ1-5; 8 bases fit TRBD1. The CDR3 spans 17 residues. Per germline, CDR1 WSHSY and CDR2 SAAADI. J gave up 5 bases and V 2 bases, and 11 bases lay outside the gene matches. The CDR3 DNA, read in part, is TGCGCCAGCAGTGAGCCGAAGTGGACAGGGTTGGATCAGCCC. Protein: CASSEPKWTGLDQP. In full, the CDR3 is CASSEPKWTGLDQPQHF.

This clone was counted many times. The read halts 3 residues ahead of the CDR3 end, with the missing end drawn from the germline J gene. The chain has TRBV2 and TRBJ2-5; a weak D match, TRBD1 (8 bases). The CDR3 consists of 15 residues. The V end lost 5 bases, the J end lost 4 bases, and 17 bases lay between the germline ends. Germline assignment: CDR1 SNHLY and CDR2 FYNNEI. The CDR3 loop is CASSFNRGGRETQYF. CDR3 DNA, as far as it was read: TGTGCCAGCAGTTTTAACAGGGGGGGTAGAGAGACC.

There are many counts of this clone. The CDR3 end falls 3 residues outside the read, so it is completed with the germline J gene. The chain uses TRBV2 and TRBJ1-1; TRBD1 might be the D (5 bases). The germline V and J ends were trimmed by 6 bases and 3 bases, with 17 bases remaining between them. This CDR3 comprises 15 residues. Germline V gene sequence: CDR1 SNHLY, CDR2 FYNNEI. The CDR3 DNA, read in part, is TGTGCCAGCAGACCCCGGCGGGCGGGGGACACTGAA. Translated, it gives CASRPRRAGDTE. The CDR3 in its entirety is CASRPRRAGDTEAFF.

This clone was observed at least ten times. The read gets to within 3 residues of the CDR3 end, and the germline J gene fills in the rest. The chain combines TRBV18 with TRBJ2-1, with 12 bases matching TRBD2. In germline, CDR1 is KGHSH, CDR2 LQKENI. This CDR3 is 15 amino acids long. V was clipped by 6 bases and J by 7 bases; unmatched bases: 7. CDR3 region: CASSLTSGRRNEQFF. Incomplete CDR3 DNA: TGTGCCAGCTCCCTTACTAGCGGGAGGCGTAATGAG.

This clone was counted a few times. The read ends 3 residues early relative to the CDR3; the germline J gene fills the gap. This rearrangement joins TRBV7-7 to TRBJ2-1; D is uncertain. Germline V gene data show CDR1 as SSHAT and CDR2 as FNYEAQ (reference sequence). The CDR3 has 14 amino acids. V was cut by 5 bases and J by 7 bases, with 15 bases left in between. CDR3 sequence reads: CASSPRSVGNEQFF. Incomplete CDR3 DNA: TGTGCCAGCAGCCCTCGCTCAGTCGGGAATGAG.

With respect to this clone: The read gets to within 3 residues of the CDR3 end, and the germline J gene fills in the rest. V usage is TRBV7-9 and J usage is TRBJ1-5; D not resolved. CDR1 is SEHNR and CDR2 is FQNEAQ in the germline V gene (reference sequence). This CDR3 contains 15 residues. V lost 3 bases and J lost 0, with 9 bases in between. Incomplete CDR3 DNA: TGTGCCAGCAGCTTGGCAGGAGGTAGCAATCAGCCC. Encoded protein: CASSLAGGSNQP. The whole CDR3 protein reads CASSLAGGSNQPQHF.

This clone has a handful of counts. The sequenced fragment ends 3 residues before the CDR3 boundary, so the rest is inferred from the germline J gene. The chain carries TRBV6-1 and TRBJ1-5, with a possible D match to TRBD1 (5 bases). Trimming stripped 0 bases from V and 6 bases from J, with 12 bases between. This CDR3 is 15 amino acids long. Germline lookup yields CDR1 MNHNS and CDR2 SASEGT. The covered CDR3 bases are TGTGCCAGCAGTGAAGCGTTTACAGGATTTCAGCCC. It is translated as CASSEAFTGFQP. The whole CDR3 region reads CASSEAFTGFQPQHF.